The 30 T cell receptor beta chains presented below share a single source sample, sequenced in a study of molecular identifiers for immune sequencing clone quantification. Via MiXCR, TCRdb re-called the PCR reads, giving one row per CDR3 protein. The sample yields 15,000 to 20,000 distinct CDR3 sequences, about 21% seen once. The sample consisted of naive CD8+ T cells from blood, with Jurkat cell RNA spiked in. Subset specified: FACS-sorted CD8+CD4-CCR7+CD45RA+ naive T cells. These receptor sequences come from a human donor in good health. Some libraries in this study had Jurkat cell RNA spiked in.

This clonotype was detected ten times or more. The chain carries TRBV12-3 or TRBV12-4 and TRBJ1-5; D remains unclear. V was clipped by 3 bases and J by 0 bases, with 6 bases between them. The CDR3 runs to 14 residues. The CDR3 sequence is CASSLGGSNQPQHF. For the CDR3, the DNA is TGTGCCAGCAGTTTGGGAGGTAGCAATCAGCCCCAGCATTTT.

At least ten counts were recorded for this clonotype. J is TRBJ2-3 and V is TRBV28; D is tentatively TRBD1 or TRBD2 (5 bases each). Trimming removed 3 bases from V and 4 bases from J, with 20 bases in between. This CDR3 has 17 residues. Germline CDR1 and CDR2: MDHEN and SYDVKM. DNA for the CDR3: TGTGCCAGCAGTTTTTGGGGGAAACACGACCAGGCAGATACGCAGTATTTT. It specifies CASSFWGKHDQADTQYF. The complete variable domain, with remaining parts taken from reference TRBV28 and TRBJ2-3, reads DVKVTQSSRYLVKRTGEKVFLECVQDMDHENMFWYRQDPGLGLRLIYFSYDVKMKEKGDIPEGYSVSREKKERFSLILESASTNQTSMYLCASSFWGKHDQADTQYFGPGTRLTVL.

This clonotype came up many times. The V and J genes are TRBV28 and TRBJ2-1; TRBD2 matches 7 bases. Germline loops: CDR1 MDHEN, CDR2 SYDVKM. Unmatched junction bases numbered 5, after V lost 5 bases and J lost 4 bases. The CDR3 runs to 14 residues. The CDR3: CASSPSGDYNEQFF. The CDR3 DNA sequence: TGTGCCAGCAGTCCTAGCGGAGATTACAATGAGCAGTTCTTC.

In its sample, this clonotype is medium-sized. CDR3 sequence reads: CASSREGPPRLNEQFF. For the CDR3, the DNA is TGTGCCAGCAGCCGAGAAGGCCCTCCAAGGTTGAATGAGCAGTTCTTC. The V and J genes are TRBV7-9 and TRBJ2-1; no clear D gene. Germline assignment: CDR1 SEHNR and CDR2 FQNEAQ (reference sequence). Between the trimmed V and J ends, which lost 5 bases and 7 bases, there was a span of 21 bases. This CDR3 comprises 16 residues.

Notes on this clonotype: A much larger clone differs by one base, so this may be a read error. The CDR3 carries no conserved terminal phenylalanine or tryptophan, so it likely arises from a read error. V usage is TRBV12-3 or TRBV12-4 and J usage is TRBJ1-6, with 7 bases that match TRBD1. There are 12 residues in the CDR3. The V and J ends lost 2 bases and 14 bases, in that order; junction bases with no gene match: 3. CDR3 protein: CASSLRGLSLHL. CDR3 DNA: TGTGCCAGCAGTTTAAGGGGGCTGTCCCTCCACCTT.

This clonotype occurred many times. The chain is built from TRBV28 and TRBJ1-4; tentatively, D is TRBD1 (5 bases). V was cut by 3 bases and J by 8 bases, with 10 bases left in between. The CDR3 covers 13 residues. In germline, CDR1 is MDHEN, CDR2 SYDVKM. This chain's CDR3 is CASSFGGREKLFF. The CDR3 DNA follows: TGTGCCAGCAGTTTCGGGGGGAGAGAAAAACTGTTTTTT.

This clonotype appeared many times. The J gene is TRBJ2-1, the V gene TRBV6-2 or TRBV6-3; the D gene is possibly TRBD2 (6 bases). This CDR3 is 15 amino acids long. The germline CDR1 and CDR2 sequences are MNHEY and SVGEGT. Deletions cut 2 bases from V and 7 bases from J, with 15 bases between. DNA of the CDR3: TGTGCCAGCAGTTACCCTAGCGAGCCCAAGAATGAGCAGTTCTTC. Protein sequence: CASSYPSEPKNEQFF.

The chain recombines TRBV7-2 with TRBJ1-1; no firm D call. This CDR3 has 17 residues. Trimming shortened V by 2 bases and J by 6 bases, and 22 bases separated the two germline ends. CDR1 SGHTA and CDR2 FQGNSA come from the germline V gene. Here the CDR3 reads CASSLFQLKWSGPEAFF. The CDR3 coding sequence is TGTGCCAGCAGCTTATTTCAATTGAAGTGGAGTGGGCCTGAAGCTTTCTTT.

This clonotype was seen ten or more times. The chain couples TRBV6-5 to TRBJ2-7; tentative D call: TRBD1 (6 bases). This CDR3 comprises 16 residues. Germline CDR1 is MNHEY and CDR2 is SVGAGI. V was cut by 2 bases and J by 3 bases, with 17 bases left in between. CDR3 region: CASSYQGTPLIYEQYF. CDR3 DNA sequence: TGTGCCAGCAGTTACCAGGGGACCCCCCTTATCTACGAGCAGTACTTC.

Concerning this clonotype itself: A much larger clone sits a single nucleotide away, making a read error possible. The rearrangement uses TRBV4-3 and TRBJ2-5; perhaps TRBD2 as D (5 bases). There are 14 residues in the CDR3. Germline V gene data show CDR1 as LGHNA and CDR2 as YSLEER. Trimming pared 3 bases from V and 0 bases from J, leaving 8 bases between. This CDR3 is CASSQERYQETQYF. In DNA form, the CDR3 reads TGCGCCAGCAGCCAGGAGCGGTACCAAGAGACCCAGTACTTC.

This clonotype appeared a few times. V gene TRBV4-1 combines with J gene TRBJ2-2, with 11 bases lining up with TRBD2. The length of the CDR3 is 16 residues. Trimming took 0 bases from V and 7 from J; bases not matched to a gene: 4. Germline CDR1 is MGHRA and CDR2 is YSYEKL. The CDR3 DNA reads as TGCGCCAGCAGCCAAGATCAAGGACTAGCGGGCGGGGAGCTGTTTTTT. Its protein is CASSQDQGLAGGELFF.

This clonotype was seen many times. The genes are TRBV2 and TRBJ2-7, with a tentative D call TRBD2 (7 bases). The CDR3 has 15 residues. Trimming took off 6 bases at V and 2 bases at J, with 17 bases between the two ends. The germline gives CDR1 SNHLY, CDR2 FYNNEI. The CDR3 nucleotides read TGTGCCAGCAGGGGGACGGAGGGGGGGACCTACGAGCAGTACTTC. It translates to CASRGTEGGTYEQYF.

This clonotype was observed many times. This chain links TRBV7-9 with TRBJ2-1, with D perhaps TRBD1 (5 bases). CDR1 and CDR2 (germline): SEHNR, FQNEAQ (reference sequence). V dropped 1 base and J dropped 0 bases, with 10 bases sitting between them. This CDR3 has 16 residues. The CDR3 here is CASSLGGSSSYNEQFF. The CDR3 nucleotides are TGTGCCAGCAGCTTAGGGGGCTCAAGCTCCTACAATGAGCAGTTCTTC. The entire variable domain, with the rest obtained from reference TRBV7-9 and TRBJ2-1, is as follows: DTGVSQNPRHKITKRGQNVTFRCDPISEHNRLYWYRQTLGQGPEFLTYFQNEAQLEKSRLLSDRFSAERPKGSFSTLEIQRTEQGDSAMYLCASSLGGSSSYNEQFFGPGTRLTVL.

This clonotype is termed medium-sized. The chain joins TRBV29-1 to TRBJ2-7; 8 bases align to TRBD2. CDR1 SQVTM and CDR2 ANQGSEA come from the germline V gene. V trimming: 7 bases; J trimming: 2 bases; junction bases outside the gene matches: 7. This CDR3 has 13 residues. The CDR3 DNA is TGCAGCGCAGGGACGGGGGGGACCTACGAGCAGTACTTC. It codes for CSAGTGGTYEQYF.

V usage is TRBV12-3 or TRBV12-4 and J usage is TRBJ2-7, with unresolved D. Deletions cut 1 base from V and 2 bases from J, with 6 bases between. This CDR3 spans 13 amino acids. The CDR3 spells CASSLVAPYEQYF. Here the CDR3 DNA reads TGTGCCAGCAGTTTAGTGGCCCCCTACGAGCAGTACTTC.

V is TRBV7-8 and J is TRBJ2-7; 11 nucleotides agree with TRBD1. Germline V gives CDR1 SGHVS, CDR2 FQNEAQ. There are 14 residues in the CDR3. V shed 3 bases, J shed 4 bases, and the junction held 2 bases outside the gene matches. CDR3 sequence reads: CASSFGTGGYEQYF. The CDR3 region has the DNA TGTGCCAGCAGCTTTGGGACAGGGGGGTACGAGCAGTACTTC.

This clonotype was counted a few times. The chain has TRBV11-2 and TRBJ2-2, with TRBD1 matching 10 bases. CDR3 size: 19 residues. Per the germline V gene, CDR1 is SGHAT and CDR2 is FQNNGV. The V segment lost 5 bases and the J segment 4 bases; nucleotides outside the gene matches: 16. The CDR3 is CASSHPQRTGGRSTGELFF. CDR3 nucleotide sequence: TGTGCCAGCAGCCACCCCCAAAGGACAGGGGGAAGGAGCACCGGGGAGCTGTTTTTT.

This clonotype was seen ten or more times. This chain uses TRBV20-1 with TRBJ1-5, with TRBD1 matching 8 bases. This CDR3 has 14 residues. With V trimmed by 5 bases and J by 4 bases, 7 bases remained unmatched. Germline CDR1 DFQATT, CDR2 SNEGSKA (reference sequence). In DNA, the CDR3 is TGCAGTGCTCAACCAGGGGGCGGGAATCAGCCCCAGCATTTT. Its translation: CSAQPGGGNQPQHF.

Of note for this clonotype: At one of its ends the junction is not consistent with the germline gene, which may arise from a read error. This chain connects TRBV5-1 to TRBJ2-6, with TRBD1 as a possible D gene (5 bases). There are 16 residues in the CDR3. Germline values: CDR1 SGHRS, CDR2 YFSETQ. The CDR3 DNA follows: TGCGCCAGCAGCCCGGTGACAGTTTCTGGGGTCAACGTCCTGACTTTC. It yields the protein CASSPVTVSGVNVLTF.

In the case of this clonotype: A much larger clone differs from this one at a single base, so this may be a read error. V usage is TRBV19 and J usage is TRBJ2-2; 8 nucleotides align to TRBD1. Germline CDR1 reads LNHDA; CDR2 reads SQIVND (reference sequence). The CDR3 spans 14 residues. Written as DNA, the CDR3 is TGTGCCAGTAGTAGGACAGGGACCACCGGGGGGCTGTTTTTT. Its protein is CASSRTGTTGGLFF.

This clonotype was observed at least ten times. The CDR3 DNA sequence: TGTGCCAGCAGTTACCGGGACTTCGGCACAGATACGCAGTATTTT. This encodes CASSYRDFGTDTQYF. The V call is TRBV6-2 or TRBV6-3, the J call TRBJ2-3; D might be TRBD2 (6 bases). The CDR3 has 15 residues. CDR1 and CDR2 from the germline V gene are MNHEY and SVGEGT. Trimming left V 2 bases short and J 1 base short, with 10 bases between.

For this clonotype: A much more abundant neighbour one base away suggests this may be a read error. The chain recombines TRBV20-1 with TRBJ2-5; 10 bases map to TRBD2. Per the germline V gene, CDR1 is DFQATT and CDR2 is SNEGSKA (reference sequence). There are 18 residues in the CDR3. The CDR3 bases are TGCAGTGCTGGAGAGTGGGCCCCGCACCGACTAGCGGGAGAGACCCAGTACTTC. The encoded protein is CSAGEWAPHRLAGETQYF.

The table lists this clonotype with a few counts. The rearrangement uses TRBV27 and TRBJ2-7; D remains unclear. Trimming pared 2 bases from V and 5 bases from J, leaving 16 bases between. This CDR3 contains 15 residues. CDR1 is MNHEY and CDR2 is SMNVEV in the germline V gene (reference sequence). In DNA form, the CDR3 reads TGTGCCAGCAGTTTAGCGGCAGGCCACAACGACGAGCAGTACTTC. Translating it yields CASSLAAGHNDEQYF.

The sample holds many counts of this clonotype. V usage is TRBV7-2 and J usage is TRBJ2-1; D gene uncertain. Germline V gives CDR1 SGHTA, CDR2 FQGNSA. V dropped 5 bases and J dropped 7 bases, with 6 bases sitting between them. This CDR3 region has 11 residues. CDR3 residues: CASSLPNEQFF. The CDR3 DNA follows: TGTGCCAGCAGCCTTCCGAATGAGCAGTTCTTC.

A single count supports this clonotype. The junction shows a germline mismatch at one end, possibly a read error. In DNA form, the CDR3 reads TGTGCCAGCAGTTTCACAGATACGCAGTGTTTT. Translating gives CASSFTDTQCF. The V and J genes are TRBV12-3 or TRBV12-4 and TRBJ2-3, with D hard to call. The CDR3 has 11 residues.

This clonotype was picked up many times. V is TRBV20-1 and J is TRBJ2-2; D may correspond to TRBD1 or TRBD2 (6 bases each). The germline V gene encodes CDR1 DFQATT and CDR2 SNEGSKA (reference sequence). Trimming shortened V by 6 bases and J by 2 bases, and 22 bases separated the two germline ends. The CDR3 has 17 amino acids. As DNA, the CDR3 is TGCAGTGCCGCTTCGGCCGGGGGCGAGCAAAACACCGGGGAGCTGTTTTTT. It codes for CSAASAGGEQNTGELFF.

As concerns this clonotype: This clone may be a read error of a much larger clone one base away. V usage is TRBV12-3 or TRBV12-4 and J usage is TRBJ2-3, with D unresolved. This CDR3 comprises 13 residues. V was pared by 6 bases and J by 5 bases, with 12 bases between. The CDR3 DNA follows: TGTGCCAGCAGCCCGACGACGGTAGATACGCAGTATTTT. Translating it yields CASSPTTVDTQYF.

Regarding this clonotype: A much larger clone differs by one base, so this may be a read error. V and J are TRBV4-3 and TRBJ2-1, with D maybe TRBD2 (6 bases). Germline V gene lookup returns CDR1 LGHNA and CDR2 YSLEER. The CDR3 consists of 15 residues. CDR3 coding DNA: TGCGCCAACAGCGTCGTTAGCGGAGACTACAATGAGCAGTTCTTC. This codes for CANSVVSGDYNEQFF.

This clonotype was found a few times. The chain joins TRBV6-1 to TRBJ2-4; 12 positions match TRBD2. V lost 2 bases and J lost 1; bases outside the gene matches: 6. The CDR3 spans 18 residues. Germline V gene sequence: CDR1 MNHNS, CDR2 SASEGT. The CDR3 protein is CASSELAGGPAAKNIQYF. The CDR3 DNA follows: TGTGCCAGCAGTGAACTAGCGGGAGGGCCGGCGGCCAAAAACATTCAGTACTTC.

This clonotype is termed medium-sized. The chain has TRBV27 and TRBJ2-7; no clear D. V shed 2 bases and J shed 2 bases, with 10 bases lying between them. The length of the CDR3 is 14 residues. Germline values: CDR1 MNHEY, CDR2 SMNVEV (reference sequence). The CDR3 nucleotides are TGTGCCAGCAGTTTAGAGGCGACGCCCTACGAGCAGTACTTC. Translation: CASSLEATPYEQYF.